This TCR beta chain was profiled in a study of blood T cells in healthy people across ages. It was with a sample-barcoded 5' primer and a J-beta primer mix that a second PCR of roughly 6 to 12 cycles was run. TCRdb re-called the 5' RACE reads through MiXCR, storing one row per CDR3 protein. The table shows under 2 million distinct CDR3 sequences, with roughly 30% occurring only once. CDR1 and CDR2 (germline): PRHDT, FYEKMQ (reference sequence). This CDR3 comprises 12 residues. In the case of this clonotype: The germline gene is not matched at one end of the junction; a read error may be the cause.

The receptor was isolated from a woman in her 30s in good health. Sequencing used blood. This chain connects TRBV13 to TRBJ2-2; no definite D call. The CDR3 nucleotides read TGTGCCAGCGGCTTAGGGTCCGGGGAGCTGTTTTTT. Translating gives CASGLGSGELFF.